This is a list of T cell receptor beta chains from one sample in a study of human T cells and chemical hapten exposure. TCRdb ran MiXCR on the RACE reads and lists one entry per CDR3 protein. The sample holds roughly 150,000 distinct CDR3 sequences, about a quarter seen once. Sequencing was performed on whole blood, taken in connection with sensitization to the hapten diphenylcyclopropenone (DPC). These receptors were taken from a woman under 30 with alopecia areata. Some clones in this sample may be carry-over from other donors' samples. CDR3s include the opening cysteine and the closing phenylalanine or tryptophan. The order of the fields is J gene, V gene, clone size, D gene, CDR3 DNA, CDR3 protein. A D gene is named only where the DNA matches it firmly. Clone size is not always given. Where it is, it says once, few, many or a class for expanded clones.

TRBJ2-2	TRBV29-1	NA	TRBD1	TGCAGCGTTCCGACAGGGGGCACCGGGGAGCTGTTTTTT	CSVPTGGTGELFF
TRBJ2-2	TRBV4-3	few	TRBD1	TGCGCCAGCAGCCAAGATTGGGGACAGATTAACACCGGGGAGCTGTTTTTT	CASSQDWGQINTGELFF
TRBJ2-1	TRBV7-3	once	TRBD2	TGTGCCAGCAGCTCAATCCGACTAGCGGGAGGGTTGAGGGATAATGAGCAGTTCTTC	CASSSIRLAGGLRDNEQFF
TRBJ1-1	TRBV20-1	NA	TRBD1	TGCAGTGCTGCCGGGACAGTAAGCACTGAAGCTTTCTTT	CSAAGTVSTEAFF
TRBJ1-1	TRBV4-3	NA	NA	TGCGCCAGCAGCCAAGACCCTTACACTGAAGCTTTCTTT	CASSQDPYTEAFF
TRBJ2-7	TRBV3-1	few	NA	TGTGCCAGCAGCGCAGACCGGGAGCAGTACTTC	CASSADREQYF
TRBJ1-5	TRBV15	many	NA	TGTGCCACCAGCATCAGTGCCAATCAGCCCCAGCATTTT	CATSISANQPQHF
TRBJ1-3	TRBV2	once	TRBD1	TGTGCCAGCACTAGACAGGGCGGCTTTGGAAACACCATATATTTT	CASTRQGGFGNTIYF
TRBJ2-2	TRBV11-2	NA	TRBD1	TGTGCCAGCAGCACCCCCCGAGGGGGCACCGCCGGGGAGCTGTTTTTT	CASSTPRGGTAGELFF
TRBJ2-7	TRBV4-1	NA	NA	TGCGCCAGCAGCCAAGACCCAGGCGCTGGTCGGGAGCAGTACTTC	CASSQDPGAGREQYF
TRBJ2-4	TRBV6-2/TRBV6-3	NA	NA	TGTGCCAGCACCCCAGCGCCTCGAGCCAAAAACATTCAGTACTTC	CASTPAPRAKNIQYF
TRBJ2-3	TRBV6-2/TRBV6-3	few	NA	TGTGCCAGCAGAATGGACAGAGCCACAGATACGCAGTATTTT	CASRMDRATDTQYF
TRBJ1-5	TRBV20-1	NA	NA	TGCAGTGCCGGAGGGAATAGGGGCTCTCCCCAGCCCCAGCATTTT	CSAGGNRGSPQPQHF
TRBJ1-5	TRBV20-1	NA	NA	TGCAGTGCTAGTAGGGACGGGAGCAATCAGCCCCAGCATTTT	CSASRDGSNQPQHF
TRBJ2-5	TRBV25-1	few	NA	TGTGCCAGCAGTGGTCACATCCAAGAGACCCAGTACTTC	CASSGHIQETQYF
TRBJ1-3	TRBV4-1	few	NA	TGCGCCAGCAGCCTATTGTGGGGGGCTGGAAACACCATATATTTT	CASSLLWGAGNTIYF
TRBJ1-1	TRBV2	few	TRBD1	TGTGCCAGCAGTGAACCAGGGGGCGACACTGAAGCTTTCTTT	CASSEPGGDTEAFF
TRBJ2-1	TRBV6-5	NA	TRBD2	TGTGCCAGCAGTGGACTAGTTCAGGAGGATGAGCAGTTCTTC	CASSGLVQEDEQFF
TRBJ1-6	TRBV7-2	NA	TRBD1	TGTGCCAGCAGCCCCGCGGGGGACAGGGATCCCCGATCACCCCTCCACTTT	CASSPAGDRDPRSPLHF
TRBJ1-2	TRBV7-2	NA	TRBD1	TGTGCCAGCAGCTCCCCCCTTCAGGGGGCGCGCGGCTACACCTTC	CASSSPLQGARGYTF
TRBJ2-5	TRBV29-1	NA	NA	TGCAGCGTTAGGGAGACCCAGTACTTC	CSVRETQYF
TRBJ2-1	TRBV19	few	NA	TGTGCCAGTAGCTCGGAGGGTCCCTACAATGAGCAGTTCTTC	CASSSEGPYNEQFF
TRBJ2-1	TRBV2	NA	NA	TGTGCCAGCAGCAGTGCATCTAAGCCAGATGAGCAGTTCTTC	CASSSASKPDEQFF
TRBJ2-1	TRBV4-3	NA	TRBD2	TGCGCCAGCAGCCCCCTAGCGGGAGGCGCCGATGAGCAGTTCTTC	CASSPLAGGADEQFF
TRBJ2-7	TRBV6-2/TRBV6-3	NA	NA	TGTGCCAGCAGTTCAGCCCCGGGGCCCAAGCAGTACTTC	CASSSAPGPKQYF
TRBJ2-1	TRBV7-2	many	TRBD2	TGTGCCAGCAGCTTAGCGGTGACTAGCGGTTCCTACAATGAGCAGTTCTTC	CASSLAVTSGSYNEQFF
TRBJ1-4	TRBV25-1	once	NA	TGTGCCAGCAGTGCCGCCGGGGGAAAACTGTTTTTT	CASSAAGGKLFF
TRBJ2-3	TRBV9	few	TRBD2	TGTGCCAGCAGCGGATTAGCGGGAGATGGCATAGATACGCAGTATTTT	CASSGLAGDGIDTQYF
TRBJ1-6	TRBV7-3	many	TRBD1	TGTGCCAGCAGCTTAACGGGGACAGGGGGCCTTTCACCCCTCCACTTT	CASSLTGTGGLSPLHF
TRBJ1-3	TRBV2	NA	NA	TGTGCCAGCCGTACCGAAAACACCATATATTTT	CASRTENTIYF
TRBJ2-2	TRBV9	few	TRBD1	TGTGCCAGCAGCGTTGGGACAGGAGTAATCACCGGGGAGCTGTTTTTT	CASSVGTGVITGELFF
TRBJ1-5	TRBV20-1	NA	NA	TGCAGTGCTAGAGATTGGGGTTTCGGCAATCAGCCCCAGCATTTT	CSARDWGFGNQPQHF
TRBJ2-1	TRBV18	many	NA	TGTGCCAGCTCCACGGTAGGGGCCGATGAGCAGTTCTTC	CASSTVGADEQFF
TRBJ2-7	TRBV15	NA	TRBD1	TGTGCCACCAGCAGGGAACCGGGACAGGGGGCTGACGAGCAGTACTTC	CATSREPGQGADEQYF
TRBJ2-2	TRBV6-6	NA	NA	TGTGCCAGCAGAACGCCAACCGGCCTGGGCAGGGAGCTGTTTTTT	CASRTPTGLGRELFF
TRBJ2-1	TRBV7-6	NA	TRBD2	TGTGCCAGCAGCCCCTCTAGCGGGGGGGCTGGCAATGAGCAGTTCTTC	CASSPSSGGAGNEQFF
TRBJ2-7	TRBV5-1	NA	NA	TGCGCCAGCAGCTTGGGCACCCGGAGGGACGAGCAGTACTTC	CASSLGTRRDEQYF
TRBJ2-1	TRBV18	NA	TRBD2	TGTGCCAGCTCACCACTTACAGGGACTAGCGGAAACAATGAGCAGTTCTTC	CASSPLTGTSGNNEQFF
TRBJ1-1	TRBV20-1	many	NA	TGCAGTGCTAGAGGGACAGAATTGAACACTGAAGCTTTCTTT	CSARGTELNTEAFF
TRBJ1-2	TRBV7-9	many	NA	TGTGCCTCCTCCGGTGGGAAACTATCTACTTATGGCTACACCTTC	CASSGGKLSTYGYTF
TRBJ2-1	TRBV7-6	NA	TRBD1	TGTGCCAGCAGCTTAGTGGCGGGACAGGGTCTCAATGAGCAGTTCTTC	CASSLVAGQGLNEQFF
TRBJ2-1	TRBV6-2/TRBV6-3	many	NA	TGTGCCAGCAGTTACCCGAGCGACGGGACTGGGAATGAGCAGTTCTTC	CASSYPSDGTGNEQFF
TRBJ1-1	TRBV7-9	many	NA	TGTGCCAGCAGCAGGACCGGTGAAGCTTTCTTT	CASSRTGEAFF
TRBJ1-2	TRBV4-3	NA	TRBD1	TGCGCCAGCAGCCAAGATTTGACAGGGAATAACTATGGCTACACCTTC	CASSQDLTGNNYGYTF
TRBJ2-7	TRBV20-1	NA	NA	TGCAGTGCTAGAGTTGAGCCGGGGGCCGCTTACGAGCAGTACTTC	CSARVEPGAAYEQYF
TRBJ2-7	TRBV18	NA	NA	TGTGCCAGCTCACCACCGAGCGACGAGCAGTACTTC	CASSPPSDEQYF
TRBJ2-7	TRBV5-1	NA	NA	TGCGCCAGCAGGGGTGGCAACTCCTACGAGCAGTACTTC	CASRGGNSYEQYF
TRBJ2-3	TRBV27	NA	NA	TGTGCCAGCAGTTTATTTCATGTAGGAGGGGGCGACGATACGCAGTATTTT	CASSLFHVGGGDDTQYF
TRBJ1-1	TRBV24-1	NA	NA	TGTGCCACCAGTGATTCCGGGGCCACTGAAGCTTTCTTT	CATSDSGATEAFF
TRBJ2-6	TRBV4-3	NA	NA	TGCGCCAGCAGCCAAGATGCGGCAGCTGGGGCCAACGTCCTGACTTTC	CASSQDAAAGANVLTF